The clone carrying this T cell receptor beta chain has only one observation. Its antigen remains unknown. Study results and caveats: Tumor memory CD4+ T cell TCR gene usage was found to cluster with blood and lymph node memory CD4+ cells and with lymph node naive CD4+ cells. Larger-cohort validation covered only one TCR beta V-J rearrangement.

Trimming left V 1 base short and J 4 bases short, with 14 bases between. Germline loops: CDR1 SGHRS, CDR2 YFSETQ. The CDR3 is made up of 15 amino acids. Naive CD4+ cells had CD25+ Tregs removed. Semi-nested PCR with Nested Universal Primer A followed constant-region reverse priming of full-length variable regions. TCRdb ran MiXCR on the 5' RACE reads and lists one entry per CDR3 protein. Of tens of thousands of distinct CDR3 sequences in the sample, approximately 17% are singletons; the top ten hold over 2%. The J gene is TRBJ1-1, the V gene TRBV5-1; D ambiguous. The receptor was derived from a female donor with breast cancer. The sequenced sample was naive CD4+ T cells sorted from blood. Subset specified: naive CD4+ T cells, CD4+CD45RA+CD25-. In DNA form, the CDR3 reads TGCGCCAGCAGCTTGAATATCCAGAAGAGCACTGAAGCTTTCTTT. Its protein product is CASSLNIQKSTEAFF.